This T cell receptor beta chain was sequenced in a study of blood T cell repertoires in COVID-19. Study context: The United States, Italy and Spain supplied acute and convalescent COVID-19 samples. Sample material is recorded as cDNA or gDNA derived from T cells, B-cell-depleted T cells, or PBMCs.

Original methodology: Reference gene primer amplification in the assay estimated nucleated cell counts. Some clones are missing from TCRdb's copy, which holds only in-frame ones; the method was immunoSEQ multiplex PCR. V, J and clone size are those of that table, while D and trimming were read from the DNA. The table lists 30,000 to 50,000 clones, roughly 85% of them singletons. Germline V gene sequence: CDR1 MNHEY, CDR2 SVGEGT. CDR3 size: 17 residues. Trimming cost V 2 bases and J 2 bases; bases outside gene matches: 5. This TCR derives from a human donor in a cohort sampled during active COVID-19. The sample consisted of peripheral blood. The chain carries TRBV6-2 or TRBV6-3 and TRBJ2-7, with 14 bases that match TRBD2. The CDR3 spells CASSYPSTSGRAYEQYF. DNA of the CDR3: TGTGCCAGCAGTTACCCATCGACTAGCGGGAGGGCCTACGAGCAGTACTTC.